Listed below are T cell receptor beta chains from one sample, sequenced in a study of beta chain features in type 1 diabetes. Here immunoSEQ multiplex PCR was the method, and the copy in TCRdb shows in-frame clones only, minus some. This table holds about 360,000 clones, 10% to 15% found once. Sequenced sample: naive CD4+ T cells from blood. The receptors come from a man between 18 and 35 years old in good health. Both conserved end residues are part of each CDR3. D genes are given only for firm matches. A clone size is listed for some rows: how often the clone was seen (once, few, many), or a class if it is expanded.

D gene: TRBD1
J gene: TRBJ2-2
clone size: -
V gene: TRBV7-3
CDR3 DNA: TGTGCCAGCAGCCAAAGGACAGGGGCGAACACCGGGGAGCTGTTTTTT
CDR3 protein: CASSQRTGANTGELFF

D gene: -
J gene: TRBJ1-2
clone size: few
V gene: TRBV4-2
CDR3 DNA: TGTGCCAGCAGCCAAGATCGCGGTTCAGGGGTAAACTATGGCTACACCTTC
CDR3 protein: CASSQDRGSGVNYGYTF

D gene: -
J gene: TRBJ1-5
clone size: few
V gene: TRBV6-5
CDR3 DNA: TGTGCCAGCAGTTACCGGGGAGTTAGCAATCAGCCCCAGCATTTT
CDR3 protein: CASSYRGVSNQPQHF

D gene: TRBD1
J gene: TRBJ1-6
clone size: few
V gene: TRBV25-1
CDR3 DNA: TGTGCCAGCAGTCAGACAGGGAATCCACCCCTCCACTTT
CDR3 protein: CASSQTGNPPLHF

D gene: -
J gene: TRBJ1-5
clone size: few
V gene: TRBV19
CDR3 DNA: TGTGCCAGTAGGGAGGAGGGCAATCAGCCCCAGCATTTT
CDR3 protein: CASREEGNQPQHF

D gene: -
J gene: TRBJ2-2
clone size: few
V gene: TRBV9
CDR3 DNA: TGTGCCAGCAGCGTACGCGGGGGCCCCGGGGAGCTGTTTTTT
CDR3 protein: CASSVRGGPGELFF

D gene: TRBD1
J gene: TRBJ1-1
clone size: -
V gene: TRBV11-2
CDR3 DNA: TGTGCCAGCAGCCTAACAGGGGGCGGGCTTGAAGCTTTCTTT
CDR3 protein: CASSLTGGGLEAFF

D gene: -
J gene: TRBJ1-2
clone size: few
V gene: TRBV4-2
CDR3 DNA: TGTGCCAGCAGCCAAGGCGCAGGGGCTAACTATGGCTACACCTTC
CDR3 protein: CASSQGAGANYGYTF

D gene: TRBD2
J gene: TRBJ2-1
clone size: -
V gene: TRBV7-9
CDR3 DNA: TGTGCCAGCAGCTTAGCGCGCCTAGCGGGAACCCACAATGAGCAGTTCTTC
CDR3 protein: CASSLARLAGTHNEQFF

D gene: -
J gene: TRBJ2-2
clone size: -
V gene: TRBV4-3
CDR3 DNA: TGCGCCAGCAGCCAAGACTGGGGGCCGGGAATTGGGGAGCTGTTTTTT
CDR3 protein: CASSQDWGPGIGELFF

D gene: -
J gene: TRBJ1-2
clone size: -
V gene: TRBV5-1
CDR3 DNA: TGCGCCAGCAGCTCAACAGGGTACGGCTACACCTTC
CDR3 protein: CASSSTGYGYTF

D gene: -
J gene: TRBJ2-2
clone size: -
V gene: TRBV28
CDR3 DNA: TGTGCCAGCAGTTCCCCCTCGGACACCGGGGAGCTGTTTTTT
CDR3 protein: CASSSPSDTGELFF

D gene: TRBD1
J gene: TRBJ1-4
clone size: few
V gene: TRBV29-1
CDR3 DNA: TGCAGCGCTAACACGAGGACAGGTCGGCTTTCGAGCGAAAAACTGTTTTTT
CDR3 protein: CSANTRTGRLSSEKLFF

D gene: -
J gene: TRBJ1-3
clone size: few
V gene: TRBV28
CDR3 DNA: TGTGCCAGCAGTACTGGAGGGATGGACACCATATATTTT
CDR3 protein: CASSTGGMDTIYF

D gene: TRBD2
J gene: TRBJ2-1
clone size: -
V gene: TRBV28
CDR3 DNA: TGTGCCCTCAGCGGGAGCGGTGGGGAGCAGTTCTTC
CDR3 protein: CALSGSGGEQFF

D gene: -
J gene: TRBJ1-6
clone size: few
V gene: TRBV25-1
CDR3 DNA: TGTGCCAGCAGTCCAACCGACAGGAGTAATTCACCCCTCCACTTT
CDR3 protein: CASSPTDRSNSPLHF

D gene: TRBD1
J gene: TRBJ1-5
clone size: -
V gene: TRBV30
CDR3 DNA: TGTGCCTGGAGTGCCTGGCGGGACAGGTATCAGCCCCAGCATTTT
CDR3 protein: CAWSAWRDRYQPQHF

D gene: TRBD1
J gene: TRBJ1-2
clone size: few
V gene: TRBV9
CDR3 DNA: TGTGCCAGCAGCGTAGGGGGACAGGGACCCTATGCCTACACCTTC
CDR3 protein: CASSVGGQGPYAYTF

D gene: -
J gene: TRBJ2-7
clone size: few
V gene: TRBV19
CDR3 DNA: TGTGCCAGTAGTATAGCGTATTCGAGCGTGCACTACGAGCAGTACTTC
CDR3 protein: CASSIAYSSVHYEQYF

D gene: TRBD1
J gene: TRBJ1-1
clone size: -
V gene: TRBV29-1
CDR3 DNA: TGCAGCACGAGGACAGGGAGGAACACTGAAGCTTTCTTT
CDR3 protein: CSTRTGRNTEAFF

D gene: -
J gene: TRBJ2-7
clone size: -
V gene: TRBV18
CDR3 DNA: TGTGCCAGCTCACTCTTAATCGCGACAGGCACCTCCTACGAGCAGTACTTC
CDR3 protein: CASSLLIATGTSYEQYF

D gene: -
J gene: TRBJ2-3
clone size: few
V gene: TRBV9
CDR3 DNA: TGTGCCAGCAGCGTAGCATTACCGGGGGTTTCCACAGATACGCAGTATTTT
CDR3 protein: CASSVALPGVSTDTQYF

D gene: TRBD2
J gene: TRBJ2-7
clone size: -
V gene: TRBV6-5
CDR3 DNA: TGTGCCAGCAGTTACCAGGCAGCGGGAGTCTCTTACGAGCAGTACTTC
CDR3 protein: CASSYQAAGVSYEQYF

D gene: TRBD1
J gene: TRBJ1-2
clone size: -
V gene: TRBV5-1
CDR3 DNA: TGCGCCAGCAGCTATGGACAGGGAAGCTATGGCTACACCTTC
CDR3 protein: CASSYGQGSYGYTF

D gene: -
J gene: TRBJ2-7
clone size: few
V gene: TRBV5-4
CDR3 DNA: TGTGCCAGCAGCTTGAACCAGGGTGGTCAGTACTTC
CDR3 protein: CASSLNQGGQYF

D gene: TRBD2
J gene: TRBJ2-1
clone size: few
V gene: TRBV4-1
CDR3 DNA: TGCGCCAGCAGCCGCTTCGGGACTAGCTACAATGAGCAGTTCTTC
CDR3 protein: CASSRFGTSYNEQFF

D gene: TRBD1
J gene: TRBJ1-3
clone size: -
V gene: TRBV5-4
CDR3 DNA: TGTGCCAGCAGCTTGTCACCGACAGGGGCTGGAAACACCATATATTTT
CDR3 protein: CASSLSPTGAGNTIYF

D gene: TRBD1
J gene: TRBJ2-7
clone size: -
V gene: TRBV6-5
CDR3 DNA: TGTGCCGGGGGACAGGGAAACGAGCAGTACTTC
CDR3 protein: CAGGQGNEQYF

D gene: TRBD1
J gene: TRBJ2-5
clone size: -
V gene: TRBV7-3
CDR3 DNA: TGTGCCAGCAGCTCGGACAGGGAGGAGGCCCAGTACTTC
CDR3 protein: CASSSDREEAQYF